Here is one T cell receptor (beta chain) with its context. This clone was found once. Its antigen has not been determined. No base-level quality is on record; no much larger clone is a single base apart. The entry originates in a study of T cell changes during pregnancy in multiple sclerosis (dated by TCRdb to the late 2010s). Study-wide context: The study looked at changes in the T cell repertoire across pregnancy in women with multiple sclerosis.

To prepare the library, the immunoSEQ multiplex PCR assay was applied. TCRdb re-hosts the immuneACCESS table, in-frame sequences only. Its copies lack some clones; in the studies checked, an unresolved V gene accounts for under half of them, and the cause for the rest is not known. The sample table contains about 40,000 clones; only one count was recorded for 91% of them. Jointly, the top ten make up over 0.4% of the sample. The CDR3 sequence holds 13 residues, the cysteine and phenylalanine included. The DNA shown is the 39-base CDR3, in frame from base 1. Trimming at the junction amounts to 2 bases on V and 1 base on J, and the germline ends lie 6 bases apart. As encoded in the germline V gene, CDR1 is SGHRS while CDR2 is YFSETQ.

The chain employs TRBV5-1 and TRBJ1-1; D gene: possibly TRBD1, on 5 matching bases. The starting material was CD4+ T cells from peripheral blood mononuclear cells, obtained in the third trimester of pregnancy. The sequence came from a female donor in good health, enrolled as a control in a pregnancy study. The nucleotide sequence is TGCGCCAGCAGCTTCGGGGGGAACACTGAAGCTTTCTTT. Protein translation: CASSFGGNTEAFF.